This T cell receptor beta chain is drawn from a study of blood T cell repertoires in COVID-19. Study overall: Specimens from acute and convalescent COVID-19 originated in the United States, Italy and Spain. The analysed material was cDNA or gDNA that came from T cells, B-cell-depleted T cells, or PBMCs.

Per the authors' pipeline: Amplifying reference gene primers gave estimates of nucleated cell counts. Here immunoSEQ multiplex PCR was the method, and the copy in TCRdb shows in-frame clones only, minus some. V and J calls and clone size follow that table, whereas D and trimming were derived from the DNA. This sample has 85,000 to 120,000 clones, with around 90% found just once. The CDR3 is made up of 12 amino acids. Trimming removed 6 bases from V and 3 bases from J, with 7 bases in between. In germline, CDR1 is MDHEN, CDR2 SYDVKM. The TCR comes from a man between 18 and 29 years old with acute or convalescent COVID-19. The chain joins TRBV28 to TRBJ2-3; D is ambiguous. Sequencing used peripheral blood. The chain's CDR3 is CASSQRTDTQYF. In DNA, the CDR3 is TGTGCCAGCAGCCAACGGACAGATACGCAGTATTTT.